Below are 25 T cell receptor beta chains sequenced from a single sample in a study of regulatory T cells in long-lasting Graves disease. Time point defined: persistent/refractory GD, antithyroid drugs over 5 years with positive TRAb. PBMCs provided the RNA from which the TCR library was made. Arm-PCR with iRepertoire HTBI primers amplified the CDR3 regions for these TCR beta libraries. TCRdb analysed the multiplex PCR reads with MiXCR anew, one entry per CDR3 protein. The repertoire holds 300,000 or so distinct CDR3 sequences, about 18% seen once, with about 29% in the top ten. The sequencing here drew on peripheral blood mononuclear cells (PBMCs), taken when the disease was refractory, from a patient treated with antithyroid drugs. These TCRs come from a female donor with Graves disease.

This clonotype was counted at least ten times. CDR3 sequence reads: CASSWGDRSSNQPQHF. In nucleotides, the CDR3 is TGTGCCAGCAGTTGGGGGGACAGAAGTAGCAATCAGCCCCAGCATTTT. The chain links TRBV12-3 or TRBV12-4 to TRBJ1-5, with 7 bases aligning to TRBD1. There are 16 residues in the CDR3. Trimming took 4 bases from V and 0 from J; bases not matched to a gene: 6.

This clonotype was observed at least ten times. The chain couples TRBV2 to TRBJ2-6; possible D gene TRBD1, 5 bases. Germline CDR1 SNHLY, CDR2 FYNNEI. This CDR3 is 15 amino acids long. V was pared by 4 bases and J by 2 bases, with 9 bases between. This CDR3 is CASSAGLAGANVLTF. The CDR3 DNA reads TGTGCCAGCAGTGCAGGGCTCGCTGGGGCCAACGTCCTGACTTTC.

As concerns this clonotype: This sequence may be a read error, since a much larger clone differs from it by one base. J is TRBJ1-5 and V is TRBV12-3 or TRBV12-4, with D unresolved. The CDR3 loop spans 14 amino acids. The V end lost 6 bases, the J end lost 3 bases, and 12 bases lay between the germline ends. CDR3 residues: CASRTQNSNQPQHF. As DNA, the CDR3 is TGTGCCAGCAGGACTCAGAATTCCAATCAGCCCCAGCATTTT.

The CDR3 loop reads CASTPRQGAPQHF. As DNA, the CDR3 is TGTGCCAGCACCCCGCGACAGGGGGCTCCCCAGCATTTT. The chain has TRBV6-1 and TRBJ1-5; 10 positions match TRBD1. Germline-derived CDR1 and CDR2 are MNHNS and SASEGT. The CDR3 length is 13 residues. J lost 10 bases, V lost 7 bases, and 7 bases had no gene match.

This clonotype was counted many times. The chain recombines TRBV27 with TRBJ1-5; D not certain. CDR1 MNHEY and CDR2 SMNVEV come from the germline V gene (reference sequence). This CDR3 spans 14 amino acids. The germline V and J ends were trimmed by 8 bases and 2 bases, with 13 bases remaining between them. The CDR3 spells CASAVGMGNQPQHF. The CDR3 DNA follows: TGTGCCAGCGCGGTGGGTATGGGCAATCAGCCCCAGCATTTT.

The rearrangement joins TRBV20-1 to TRBJ1-3; 8 nucleotides line up with TRBD1. CDR1 is DFQATT, CDR2 SNEGSKA, per germline (reference sequence). This CDR3 spans 18 amino acids. Trimming removed 3 bases from V and 0 bases from J; junction bases left unmatched: 13. The CDR3 nucleotides read TGCAGTGCTAGTGCCACCCCCTCGGGACAGGTCTCTGGAAACACCATATATTTT. Its translation is CSASATPSGQVSGNTIYF.

The chain uses TRBV10-3 and TRBJ1-1; D remains unclear. The CDR3 runs 13 residues. In germline, CDR1 is ENHRY, CDR2 SYGVKD. Trimming shortened V by 4 bases and J by 1 base, and 7 bases separated the two germline ends. CDR3 loop: CAISGTENTEAFF. For the CDR3, the DNA is TGTGCCATCAGTGGGACGGAGAACACTGAAGCTTTCTTT.

This clonotype was observed many times. This chain joins TRBV13 and TRBJ1-4; tentatively, D is TRBD1 (6 bases). V lost 4 bases and J lost 6, with 15 bases in between. The CDR3 loop spans 15 amino acids. Germline CDR1 PRHDT, CDR2 FYEKMQ (reference sequence). The DNA of the CDR3 is TGTGCCAGCAGCTCACAGGGCGGGGTGGATGAAAAACTGTTTTTT. It codes for CASSSQGGVDEKLFF.

Ten or more counts support this clonotype. This sequence joins TRBV7-2 and TRBJ1-2, with 9 bases fitting TRBD1. Germline CDR1 reads SGHTA; CDR2 reads FQGNSA. This CDR3 has 14 amino acids. With V trimmed by 0 bases and J by 8 bases, 4 bases remained unmatched. CDR3 residues: CASSLAGQGLGYTF. The DNA for the CDR3 is TGTGCCAGCAGCTTAGCGGGACAGGGTTTAGGCTACACCTTC.

V gene TRBV11-2 combines with J gene TRBJ1-5; D possibly corresponds to TRBD1 (5 bases). The CDR3 extends over 15 amino acids. CDR1 SGHAT and CDR2 FQNNGV come from the germline V gene. V was shortened by 5 bases and J by 0 bases, with 11 bases between the two germline ends. CDR3 region: CASSVGDYSNQPQHF. The CDR3 nucleotides read TGTGCCAGCAGCGTAGGGGACTATAGCAATCAGCCCCAGCATTTT.

In its sample, this clonotype was seen a few times. The chain recombines TRBV5-1 with TRBJ1-2, with TRBD1 matching 9 bases. V was pared by 3 bases and J by 7 bases, with 7 bases of the junction left unmatched. Germline assignment: CDR1 SGHRS and CDR2 YFSETQ. This CDR3 is 14 amino acids long. DNA for the CDR3: TGCGCCAGCAGCTCACCGGACAGGGGTGGTGGCTACACCTTC. It is translated as CASSSPDRGGGYTF.

V and J are TRBV6-1 and TRBJ2-3, with D uncertain. V was pared by 3 bases and J by 2 bases, with 12 bases between. The germline V gene encodes CDR1 MNHNS and CDR2 SASEGT. The CDR3 consists of 15 residues. CDR3 DNA: TGTGCCAGCAGTGATAACTTCTACTTCACAGATACGCAGTATTTT. Amino acid sequence: CASSDNFYFTDTQYF.

This clonotype occurred many times. V and J are TRBV2 and TRBJ1-5; TRBD1 is a possible D gene (5 bases). CDR1 and CDR2 from the germline V gene are SNHLY and FYNNEI. This CDR3 spans 13 amino acids. The V end lost 10 bases, the J end lost 2 bases, and 12 bases lay between the germline ends. The CDR3 DNA is TGTGCCACCGCCGACAGAGGCAATCAGCCCCAGCATTTT. It yields the protein CATADRGNQPQHF.

This clonotype was seen many times. The genes are TRBV28 and TRBJ1-5, with TRBD1 identical over 7 bases. Unmatched junction bases numbered 9, after V lost 4 bases and J lost 6 bases. The CDR3 covers 15 residues. CDR1 MDHEN and CDR2 SYDVKM come from the germline V gene. CDR3 loop: CASSWSAGGGQPQHF. CDR3 coding DNA: TGTGCCAGCAGTTGGTCGGCAGGGGGTGGTCAGCCCCAGCATTTT.

This clonotype was recorded many times. The gene calls are TRBV12-3 or TRBV12-4 and TRBJ1-5; 8 bases agree with TRBD1. The CDR3 contains 15 residues. V lost 6 bases and J lost 3; bases outside the gene matches: 7. The CDR3 region has the DNA TGTGCCAGCAGGGCAGGGGGCCTAAACAATCAGCCCCAGCATTTT. Residues: CASRAGGLNNQPQHF.

The CDR3 here is CASSELRPGEAFF. Written as DNA, the CDR3 is TGTGCCAGCAGTGAATTACGCCCCGGTGAAGCTTTCTTT. The rearrangement links TRBV6-1 to TRBJ1-1, with D unclear. The V end lost 2 bases, the J end lost 7 bases, and 11 bases lay between the germline ends. Germline lookup yields CDR1 MNHNS and CDR2 SASEGT. The CDR3 is 13 residues long.

The chain recombines TRBV2 with TRBJ2-3; 10 bases map to TRBD1. The V segment lost 9 bases and the J segment 3 bases; nucleotides outside the gene matches: 3. Germline V gene lookup returns CDR1 SNHLY and CDR2 FYNNEI. This CDR3 spans 13 amino acids. CDR3 nucleotide sequence: TGTGCCAGAAGACAGGGGGCGACAGATACGCAGTATTTT. Its translation is CARRQGATDTQYF.

This clonotype was observed a few times. Since a much larger clone is just one base distant, this may be a read error. This chain links TRBV18 with TRBJ1-2; 8 nucleotides agree with TRBD1. Unmatched junction bases numbered 9, after V lost 6 bases and J lost 9 bases. This CDR3 has 13 amino acids. Germline V gives CDR1 KGHSH, CDR2 LQKENI. The CDR3 is CASSPGQGESYTF. The CDR3 DNA sequence: TGTGCCAGCTCCCCCGGACAGGGAGAGAGCTACACCTTC.

This clonotype was found many times. The chain recombines TRBV20-1 with TRBJ2-7, with 13 bases matching TRBD2. J gave up 6 bases and V 6 bases, and 8 bases lay outside the gene matches. CDR1 and CDR2 (germline): DFQATT, SNEGSKA (reference sequence). The CDR3 runs 14 residues. The CDR3 sequence: CSARTSGSDGEQYF. The CDR3 nucleotides read TGCAGTGCGAGGACTAGCGGGAGTGATGGCGAGCAGTACTTC.

This clonotype was detected only a few times. The chain recombines TRBV3-1 with TRBJ1-6; 7 bases map to TRBD1. V dropped 8 bases and J dropped 5; count of bases not matched to a gene: 6. CDR1 and CDR2 (germline): LGHDT, YNNKEL (reference sequence). The length of the CDR3 is 14 residues. CDR3 nucleotides: TGTGCCAGCTCGGGCAGGGGGAATAATTCACCCCTCCACTTT. Its protein product is CASSGRGNNSPLHF.

The V gene is TRBV6-5, the J gene TRBJ1-4; maybe TRBD1 (6 bases). V shed 4 bases and J shed 0 bases, with 12 bases lying between them. This CDR3 spans 16 amino acids. Germline CDR1 is MNHEY and CDR2 is SVGAGI. DNA of the CDR3: TGTGCCAGCAGTTCGAACTCAGGGGCAACTAATGAAAAACTGTTTTTT. Its translation: CASSSNSGATNEKLFF.

This clonotype was seen many times. The chain employs TRBV7-9 and TRBJ1-2; D remains unclear. V lost 2 bases and J 6 bases, leaving 10 bases between the germline ends. Germline CDR1 reads SEHNR; CDR2 reads FQNEAQ (reference sequence). The CDR3 extends over 13 amino acids. The CDR3 loop reads CASSLNSDHGYTF. In DNA, the CDR3 is TGTGCCAGCAGCTTAAATTCCGACCATGGCTACACCTTC.

The chain has TRBV7-9 and TRBJ2-1, with 7 bases that match TRBD1. This CDR3 is 15 amino acids long. V shed 5 bases, J shed 4 bases, and the junction held 8 bases outside the gene matches. Germline V CDR1 and CDR2: SEHNR, FQNEAQ (reference sequence). The CDR3 loop is CASSRIGGPYNEQFF. The CDR3 DNA sequence: TGTGCCAGCAGCCGCATAGGGGGCCCATACAATGAGCAGTTCTTC.

This clonotype was observed many times. The CDR3 here is CASSLGNSGRRTGELFF. The CDR3, as DNA: TGTGCCAGCAGCTTAGGCAATAGCGGGAGAAGGACCGGGGAGCTGTTTTTT. This rearrangement joins TRBV7-8 to TRBJ2-2; TRBD2 aligns across 9 bases. Looked up from germline, CDR1 is SGHVS and CDR2 is FQNEAQ. This CDR3 contains 17 residues. After removal of 1 base from V and 5 bases from J, the junction contained 8 bases not matched to a gene.

There are many counts of this clonotype. The junction does not match germline at one end; this may be a read error. The chain uses TRBV12-3 or TRBV12-4 and TRBJ1-1, with 8 positions matching TRBD1. CDR3 length equals 14 residues. CDR3 sequence: CASSLGGQGAEAFF. The DNA of the CDR3 is TGTGCCAGCAGCTTAGGAGGACAGGGCGCTGAAGCTTTCTTT.